This T cell receptor beta chain was identified during a study of response to subunit inactivated influenza vaccine. In this sample, this clonotype turned up many times. The antigen is unknown. One entry per CDR3 protein results from TCRdb running MiXCR on the RT-PCR reads. The data show 700,000 to 900,000 distinct CDR3 sequences, 20% to 25% seen once. Study-level points and caveats: Authors proposed each seasonal influenza vaccination draws in few new T cells.

The CDR3 consists of 15 residues. Unmatched junction bases numbered 10, after V lost 7 bases and J lost 3 bases. Sequenced material: PBMCs from blood, taken 5 days after vaccination. This receptor was taken from a man aged 50-59 years who received an inactivated influenza vaccine. The chain employs TRBV12-3 or TRBV12-4 and TRBJ2-3, with 7 bases matching TRBD2. The DNA of the CDR3 is TGTGCCAGCACCCAGGGACTAAGGGTTACAGATACGCAGTATTTT. This encodes CASTQGLRVTDTQYF.